This T cell receptor beta chain was recorded in a study of beta chain features in type 1 diabetes. Trimming cost V 0 bases and J 4 bases, with 6 bases left between them. There are 13 residues in the CDR3. Germline CDR1 and CDR2: SGDLS and YYNGEE. Study-level points and caveats: In the patient group, naive, central memory and Treg TCRB repertoires seemed more alike than in the healthy donor group.

A note on this clone: No antigen is known for it.

Expressed TCRB transcripts were sequenced after all isolated RNA was converted to cDNA. Sequenced by immunoSEQ multiplex PCR; TCRdb stores in-frame clones only, minus some. This table holds about 330,000 clones, approximately 9.9% found once. V and J are TRBV9 and TRBJ2-3; D uncertain. This clonotype was sampled from a woman in her thirties in good health. Sequenced: naive CD4+ T cells from blood. The CDR3 region is CASSVGLADTQYF. CDR3 nucleotides: TGTGCCAGCAGCGTAGGGCTCGCAGATACGCAGTATTTT.